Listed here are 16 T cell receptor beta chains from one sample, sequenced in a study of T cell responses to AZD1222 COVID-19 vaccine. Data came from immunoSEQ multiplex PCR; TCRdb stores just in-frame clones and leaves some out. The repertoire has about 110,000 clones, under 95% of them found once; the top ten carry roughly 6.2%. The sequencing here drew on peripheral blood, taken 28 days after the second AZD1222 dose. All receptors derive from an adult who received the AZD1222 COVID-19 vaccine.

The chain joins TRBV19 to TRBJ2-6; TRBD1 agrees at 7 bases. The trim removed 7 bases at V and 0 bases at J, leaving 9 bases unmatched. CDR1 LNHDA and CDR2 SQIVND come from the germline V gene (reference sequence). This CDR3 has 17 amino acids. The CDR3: CASTKGQYSSGANVLTF. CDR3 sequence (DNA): TGTGCCAGTACCAAGGGACAGTATAGCTCTGGGGCCAACGTCCTGACTTTC.

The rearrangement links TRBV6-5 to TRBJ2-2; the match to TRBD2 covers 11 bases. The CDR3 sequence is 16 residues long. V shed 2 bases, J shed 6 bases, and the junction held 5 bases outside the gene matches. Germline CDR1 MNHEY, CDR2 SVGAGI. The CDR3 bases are TGTGCCAGCAGTTACAAAACTAGCGGGAGCGCCGGGGAGCTGTTTTTT. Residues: CASSYKTSGSAGELFF.

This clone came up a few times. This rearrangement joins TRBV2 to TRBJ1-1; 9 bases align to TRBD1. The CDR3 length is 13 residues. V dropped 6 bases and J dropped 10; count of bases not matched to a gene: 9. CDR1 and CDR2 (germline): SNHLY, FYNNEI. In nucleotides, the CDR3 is TGTGCCAGCAGCCCCAAGACAGGGGGTTTAGCTTTCTTT. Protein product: CASSPKTGGLAFF. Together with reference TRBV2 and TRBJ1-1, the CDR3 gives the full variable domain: EPEVTQTPSHQVTQMGQEVILRCVPISNHLYFYWYRQILGQKVEFLVSFYNNEISEKSEIFDDQFSVERPDGSNFTLKIRSTKLEDSAMYFCASSPKTGGLAFFGQGTRLTVV.

The CDR3 DNA is TGTGCCAGCAGCGGAAGTCAGGGGATAAACTACGAGCAGTACTTC. Translating it yields CASSGSQGINYEQYF. The rearrangement uses TRBV9 and TRBJ2-7; tentatively, D is TRBD1 (6 bases). The germline V and J ends were trimmed by 3 bases and 3 bases, with 16 bases remaining between them. This CDR3 region has 15 residues. In germline, CDR1 is SGDLS, CDR2 YYNGEE.

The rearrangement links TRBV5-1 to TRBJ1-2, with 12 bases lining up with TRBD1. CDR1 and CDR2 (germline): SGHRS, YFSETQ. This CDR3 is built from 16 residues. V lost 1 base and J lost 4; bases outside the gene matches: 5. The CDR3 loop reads CASSLSPGQGAYGYTF. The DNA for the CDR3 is TGCGCCAGCAGCTTGAGCCCGGGACAGGGGGCCTATGGCTACACCTTC.

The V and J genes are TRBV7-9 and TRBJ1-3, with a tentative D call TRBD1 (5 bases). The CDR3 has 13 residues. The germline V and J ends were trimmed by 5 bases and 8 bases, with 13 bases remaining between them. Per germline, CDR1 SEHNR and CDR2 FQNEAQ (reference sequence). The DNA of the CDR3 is TGTGCCAGCAGCCCCGTGGGGGTACACACCATATATTTT. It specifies CASSPVGVHTIYF.

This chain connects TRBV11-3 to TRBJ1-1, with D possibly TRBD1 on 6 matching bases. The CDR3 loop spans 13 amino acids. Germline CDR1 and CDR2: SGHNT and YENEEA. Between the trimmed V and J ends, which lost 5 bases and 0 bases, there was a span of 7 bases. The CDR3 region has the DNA TGTGCCAGCAGCCGGACAGTGAACACTGAAGCTTTCTTT. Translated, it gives CASSRTVNTEAFF.

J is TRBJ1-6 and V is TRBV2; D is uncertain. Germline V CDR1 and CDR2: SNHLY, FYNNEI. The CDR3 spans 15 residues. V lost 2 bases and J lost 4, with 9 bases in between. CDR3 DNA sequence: TGTGCCAGCAGTGAAAGGGCCATATATAATTCACCCCTCCACTTT. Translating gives CASSERAIYNSPLHF.

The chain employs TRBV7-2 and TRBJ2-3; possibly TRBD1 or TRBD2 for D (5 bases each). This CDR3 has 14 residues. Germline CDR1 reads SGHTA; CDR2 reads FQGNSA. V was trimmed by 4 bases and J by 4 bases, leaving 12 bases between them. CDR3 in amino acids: CASSSRGVADTQYF. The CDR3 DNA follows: TGTGCCAGCAGCTCACGAGGGGTAGCAGATACGCAGTATTTT.

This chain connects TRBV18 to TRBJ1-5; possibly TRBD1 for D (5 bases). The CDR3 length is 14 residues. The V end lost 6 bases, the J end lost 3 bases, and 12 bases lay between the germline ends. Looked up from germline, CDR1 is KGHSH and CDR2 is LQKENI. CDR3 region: CASSAGTINQPQHF. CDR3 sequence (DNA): TGTGCCAGCTCGGCCGGGACCATCAATCAGCCCCAGCATTTT.

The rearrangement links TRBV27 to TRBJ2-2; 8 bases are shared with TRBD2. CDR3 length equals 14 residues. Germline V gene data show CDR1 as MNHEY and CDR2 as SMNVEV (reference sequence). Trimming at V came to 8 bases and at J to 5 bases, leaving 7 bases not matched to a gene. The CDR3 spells CASLPAGVTGELFF. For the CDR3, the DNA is TGTGCCAGCCTCCCAGCGGGAGTAACCGGGGAGCTGTTTTTT.

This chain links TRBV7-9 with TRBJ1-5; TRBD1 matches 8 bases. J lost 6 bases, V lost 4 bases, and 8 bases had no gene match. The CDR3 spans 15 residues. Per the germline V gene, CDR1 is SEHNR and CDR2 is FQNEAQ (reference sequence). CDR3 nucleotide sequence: TGTGCCAGCAGCTCACTCGGACAGGGTCCTCAGCCCCAGCATTTT. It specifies CASSSLGQGPQPQHF.

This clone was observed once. The CDR3 bases are TGTGCCAGCAGCTTAGGTCGACTGTACTACAATGAGCAGTTCTTC. Translated: CASSLGRLYYNEQFF. The chain carries TRBV7-9 and TRBJ2-1; the D is unclear. CDR1 SEHNR and CDR2 FQNEAQ come from the germline V gene (reference sequence). The CDR3 runs to 15 residues. V gave up 1 base and J gave up 3 bases, with 10 bases separating them.

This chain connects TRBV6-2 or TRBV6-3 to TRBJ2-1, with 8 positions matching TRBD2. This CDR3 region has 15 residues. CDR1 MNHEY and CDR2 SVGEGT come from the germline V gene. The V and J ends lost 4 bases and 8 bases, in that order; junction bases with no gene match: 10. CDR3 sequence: CASSSQGLEDYEQFF. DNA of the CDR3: TGTGCCAGCAGTTCCCAGGGACTAGAAGACTATGAGCAGTTCTTC.

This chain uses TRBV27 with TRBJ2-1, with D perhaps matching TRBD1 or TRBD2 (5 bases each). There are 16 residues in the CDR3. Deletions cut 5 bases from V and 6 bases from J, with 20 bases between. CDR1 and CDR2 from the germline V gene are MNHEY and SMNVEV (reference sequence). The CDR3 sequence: CASSRRGPTNSNEQFF. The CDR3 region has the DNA TGTGCCAGCAGTCGCCGGGGACCGACCAATTCCAATGAGCAGTTCTTC.

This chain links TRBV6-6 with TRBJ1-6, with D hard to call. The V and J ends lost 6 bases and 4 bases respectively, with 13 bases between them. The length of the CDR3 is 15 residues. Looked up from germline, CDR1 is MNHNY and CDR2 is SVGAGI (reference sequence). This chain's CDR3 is CASRIGNIYNSPLHF. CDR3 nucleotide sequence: TGTGCCAGCAGGATAGGGAATATATATAATTCACCCCTCCACTTT.